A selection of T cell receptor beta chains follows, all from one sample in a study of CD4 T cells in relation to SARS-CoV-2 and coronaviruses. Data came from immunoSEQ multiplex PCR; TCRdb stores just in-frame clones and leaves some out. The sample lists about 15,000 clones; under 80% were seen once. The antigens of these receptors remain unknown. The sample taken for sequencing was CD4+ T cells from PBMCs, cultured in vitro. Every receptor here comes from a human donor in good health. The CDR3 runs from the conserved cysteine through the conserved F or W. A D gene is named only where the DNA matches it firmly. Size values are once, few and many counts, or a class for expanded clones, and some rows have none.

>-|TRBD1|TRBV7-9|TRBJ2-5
CASSQGTGGEETQYF
TGTGCCAGCAGCCAAGGGACAGGGGGCGAAGAGACCCAGTACTTC
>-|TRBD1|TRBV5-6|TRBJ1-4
CASSFGTAFEKLFF
TGTGCCAGCAGCTTCGGGACAGCATTCGAAAAACTGTTTTTT
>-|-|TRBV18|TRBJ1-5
CASSEGGYSNQPQHF
TGTGCCAGCTCCGAGGGGGGGTATAGCAATCAGCCCCAGCATTTT
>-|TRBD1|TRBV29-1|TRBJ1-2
CSVAYRQGLNGYTF
TGCAGCGTTGCCTACCGACAGGGCCTAAATGGCTACACCTTC
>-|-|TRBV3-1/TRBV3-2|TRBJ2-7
CASSQGQSYEQYF
TGTGCCAGCAGCCAAGGACAATCCTACGAGCAGTACTTC
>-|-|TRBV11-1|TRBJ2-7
CASSFAGDEQYF
TGTGCCAGCAGCTTTGCCGGGGACGAGCAGTACTTC
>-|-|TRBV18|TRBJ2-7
CASSPPSDSSYEQYF
TGTGCCAGCTCACCACCCTCGGACAGCTCCTACGAGCAGTACTTC
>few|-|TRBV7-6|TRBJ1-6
CASSAGPGPRNSPLHF
TGTGCCAGCAGCGCAGGACCGGGACCGAGAAATTCACCCCTCCACTTT
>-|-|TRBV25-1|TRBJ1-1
CASSKRGGTEAFF
TGTGCCAGCAGCAAAAGGGGGGGAACTGAAGCTTTCTTT
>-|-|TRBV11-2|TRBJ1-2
CASSSYGLYGYTF
TGTGCCAGCAGCTCCTATGGATTATATGGCTACACCTTC
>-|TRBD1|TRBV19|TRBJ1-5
CASSRVGNRGQPQHF
TGTGCCAGTAGTAGAGTCGGGAACAGGGGTCAGCCCCAGCATTTT
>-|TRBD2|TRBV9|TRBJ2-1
CASSVVGVPGGSLSSYNEQFF
TGTGCCAGCAGCGTAGTAGGGGTACCCGGCGGGAGCCTATCGTCCTACAATGAGCAGTTCTTC
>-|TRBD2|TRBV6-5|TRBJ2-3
CASSYRLAGLMDTQYF
TGTGCCAGCAGTTACAGACTAGCGGGGCTCATGGATACGCAGTATTTT
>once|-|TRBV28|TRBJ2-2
CASSLAARKNTGELFF
TGTGCCAGCAGTTTAGCGGCTCGGAAGAACACCGGGGAGCTGTTTTTT
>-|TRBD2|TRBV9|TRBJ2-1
CASSVMGGRLFNEQFF
TGTGCCAGCAGCGTAATGGGCGGGAGACTTTTCAATGAGCAGTTCTTC
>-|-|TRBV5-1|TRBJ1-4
CASSLSSTNEKLFF
TGCGCCAGCAGCTTGAGCTCAACTAATGAAAAACTGTTTTTT
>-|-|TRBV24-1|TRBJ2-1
CATSDPARRQANNEQFF
TGTGCCACCAGTGATCCTGCACGACGACAGGCGAACAATGAGCAGTTCTTC
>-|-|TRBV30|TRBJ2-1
CAWKILNEQFF
TGTGCCTGGAAAATCTTAAATGAGCAGTTCTTC
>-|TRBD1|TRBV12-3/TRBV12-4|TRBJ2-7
CASTQGAFNEQYF
TGTGCCAGCACGCAGGGGGCGTTCAACGAGCAGTACTTC
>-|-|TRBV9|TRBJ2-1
CASSVSGTDYNEQFF
TGTGCCAGCAGCGTATCGGGGACTGACTACAATGAGCAGTTCTTC
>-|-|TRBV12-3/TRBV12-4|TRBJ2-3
CASRRDGGDTQYF
TGTGCCAGCAGACGGGATGGGGGGGATACGCAGTATTTT
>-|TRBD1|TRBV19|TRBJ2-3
CASSIWTGNPSTDTQYF
TGTGCCAGTAGTATCTGGACAGGGAACCCTAGCACAGATACGCAGTATTTT
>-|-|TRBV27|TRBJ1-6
CASRLKAAYNSPLHF
TGTGCCAGCCGTTTAAAGGCAGCTTATAATTCACCCCTCCACTTT
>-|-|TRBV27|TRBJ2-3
CASSLGQSTDTQYF
TGTGCCAGCAGTTTGGGGCAGAGCACAGATACGCAGTATTTT
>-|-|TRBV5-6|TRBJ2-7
CASRGGVNEQYF
TGTGCCAGCAGAGGCGGAGTGAACGAGCAGTACTTC
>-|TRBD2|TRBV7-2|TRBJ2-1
CASSLERLAGGIYNEQFF
TGTGCCAGCAGCTTAGAGCGGCTAGCGGGAGGTATTTACAATGAGCAGTTCTTC
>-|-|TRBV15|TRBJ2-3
CATSGRTGGGDTQYF
TGTGCCACCAGCGGACGAACAGGTGGTGGAGATACGCAGTATTTT
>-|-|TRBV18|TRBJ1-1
CASSLPGAPNTEAFF
TGTGCCAGCTCACTCCCAGGGGCTCCGAACACTGAAGCTTTCTTT
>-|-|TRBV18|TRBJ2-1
CASSPSVSVLSYNEQFF
TGTGCCAGCTCACCAAGCGTCTCAGTATTATCCTACAATGAGCAGTTCTTC
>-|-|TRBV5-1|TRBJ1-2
CASAPEAFGEGYTF
TGCGCCAGCGCACCTGAGGCCTTTGGGGAGGGCTACACCTTC
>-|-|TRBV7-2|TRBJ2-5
CASSKTRTVGQETQYF
TGTGCCAGCAGCAAAACCAGGACCGTAGGACAAGAGACCCAGTACTTC
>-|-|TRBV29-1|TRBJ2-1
CSVGPEDYNEQFF
TGCAGCGTTGGTCCGGAGGACTACAATGAGCAGTTCTTC
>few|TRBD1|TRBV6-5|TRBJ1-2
CASRLDRAVGGYTF
TGTGCCAGCAGACTTGACAGGGCCGTAGGTGGCTACACCTTC
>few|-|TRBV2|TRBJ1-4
CASSSPFLATNEKLFF
TGTGCCAGCAGCTCGCCCTTCCTGGCAACTAATGAAAAACTGTTTTTT
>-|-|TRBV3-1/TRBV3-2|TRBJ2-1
CASSQVLGNEQFF
TGTGCCAGCAGCCAAGTTCTGGGTAATGAGCAGTTCTTC
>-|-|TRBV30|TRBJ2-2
CAWSVQEHGELFF
TGTGCCTGGAGTGTACAAGAACACGGGGAGCTGTTTTTT
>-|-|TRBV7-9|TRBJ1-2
CASSFTEGYTF
TGTGCCAGCAGCTTCACAGAAGGCTACACCTTC
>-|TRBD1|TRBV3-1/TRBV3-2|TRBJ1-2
CASSQVTGGDYGYTF
TGTGCCAGCAGCCAAGTGACAGGGGGGGACTATGGCTACACCTTC
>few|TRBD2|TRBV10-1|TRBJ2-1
CASSDGLAGFRQFF
TGCGCCAGCAGTGATGGGCTAGCGGGCTTTAGGCAGTTCTTC
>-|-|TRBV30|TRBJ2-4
CAWGKFQFKNIQYF
TGTGCCTGGGGGAAGTTTCAGTTCAAAAACATTCAGTACTTC
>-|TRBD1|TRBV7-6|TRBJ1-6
CASSLSPPSAGTGPSPLHF
TGTGCCAGCAGCTTATCCCCCCCATCCGCCGGGACAGGTCCTTCACCCCTCCACTTT
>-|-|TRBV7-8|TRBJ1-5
CASSLERGPNQPQHF
TGTGCCAGCAGCTTAGAGAGGGGACCCAATCAGCCCCAGCATTTT
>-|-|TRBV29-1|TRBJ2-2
CSVEEPTNTGELFF
TGCAGCGTTGAGGAGCCGACGAACACCGGGGAGCTGTTTTTT
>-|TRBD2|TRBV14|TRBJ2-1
CASRQTSGSYNEQFF
TGTGCCAGCAGGCAAACTAGCGGGAGTTACAATGAGCAGTTCTTC
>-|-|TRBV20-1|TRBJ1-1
CSANRNTEAFF
TGCAGTGCTAACAGGAACACTGAAGCTTTCTTT
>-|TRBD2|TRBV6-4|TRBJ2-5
CASSELAGTQETQYF
TGTGCCAGCAGTGAATTAGCGGGAACCCAAGAGACCCAGTACTTC
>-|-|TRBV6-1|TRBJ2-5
CASSEAGGPETQYF
TGTGCCAGCAGTGAAGCGGGGGGTCCAGAGACCCAGTACTTC
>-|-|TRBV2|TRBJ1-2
CASSDRGDIYGYTF
TGTGCCAGCAGTGATCGCGGCGATATCTATGGCTACACCTTC
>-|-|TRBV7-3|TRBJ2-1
CASSTGPFSYNEQFF
TGTGCCAGCAGCACGGGACCTTTCTCCTACAATGAGCAGTTCTTC
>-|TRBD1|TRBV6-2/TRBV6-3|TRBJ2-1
CASSYRDSYNEQFF
TGTGCCAGCAGTTACCGGGACAGTTACAATGAGCAGTTCTTC
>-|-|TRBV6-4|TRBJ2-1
CASSDLRCVFRRAPYNEQFF
TGTGCCAGCAGTGACTTACGTTGTGTTTTTCGGAGGGCCCCCTACAATGAGCAGTTCTTC
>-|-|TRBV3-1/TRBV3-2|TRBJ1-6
CASSHLQGNSPLHF
TGTGCCAGCAGCCATCTGCAGGGTAATTCACCCCTCCACTTT
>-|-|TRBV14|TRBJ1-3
CASSQGIPLRRGNTIYF
TGTGCCAGCAGCCAAGGGATCCCTTTGCGTAGGGGAAACACCATATATTTT